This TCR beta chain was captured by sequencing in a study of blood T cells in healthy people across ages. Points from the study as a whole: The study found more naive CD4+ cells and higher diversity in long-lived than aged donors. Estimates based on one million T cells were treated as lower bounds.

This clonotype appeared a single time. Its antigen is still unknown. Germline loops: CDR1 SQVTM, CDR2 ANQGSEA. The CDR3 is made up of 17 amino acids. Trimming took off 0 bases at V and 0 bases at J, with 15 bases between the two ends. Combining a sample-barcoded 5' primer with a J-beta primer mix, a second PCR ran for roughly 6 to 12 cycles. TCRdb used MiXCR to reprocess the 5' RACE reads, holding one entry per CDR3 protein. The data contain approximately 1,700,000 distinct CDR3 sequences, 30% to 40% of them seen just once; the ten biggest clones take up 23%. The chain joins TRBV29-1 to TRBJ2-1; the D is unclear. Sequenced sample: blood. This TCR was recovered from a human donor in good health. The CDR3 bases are TGCAGCGTTGAAGATCGTATTCATTCGAGCTCCTACAATGAGCAGTTCTTC. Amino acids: CSVEDRIHSSSYNEQFF.